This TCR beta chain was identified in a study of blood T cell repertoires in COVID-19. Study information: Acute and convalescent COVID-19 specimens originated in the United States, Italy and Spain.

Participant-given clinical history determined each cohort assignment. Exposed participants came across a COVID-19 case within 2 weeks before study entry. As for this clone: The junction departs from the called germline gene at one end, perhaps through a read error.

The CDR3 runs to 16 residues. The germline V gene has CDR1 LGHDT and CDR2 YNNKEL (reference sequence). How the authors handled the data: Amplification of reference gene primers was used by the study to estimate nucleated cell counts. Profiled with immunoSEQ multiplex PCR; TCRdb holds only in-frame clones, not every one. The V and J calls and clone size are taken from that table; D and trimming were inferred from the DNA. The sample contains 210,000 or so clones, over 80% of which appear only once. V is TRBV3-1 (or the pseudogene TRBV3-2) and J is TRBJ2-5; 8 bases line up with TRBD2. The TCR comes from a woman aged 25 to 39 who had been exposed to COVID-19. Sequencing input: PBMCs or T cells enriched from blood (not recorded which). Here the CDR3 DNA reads TGTGCCAGCAGCCAAGAACAGTCCAGCGGGAGAACCTTACCCAACTTC. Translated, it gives CASSQEQSSGRTLPNF.